This T cell receptor beta chain was identified in a study of monozygotic twins with inflammatory bowel disease. With the 5' RACE reads reprocessed, TCRdb shows one record per CDR3 protein and no DNA. The listing contains approximately 400,000 distinct CDR3 sequences. The CDR3 sequence is 15 residues long. The germline gives CDR1 MNHNS, CDR2 SASEGT. This sequence originates from a human donor with ulcerative colitis or Crohn's disease, or a healthy co-twin of an affected twin (not recorded which). The chain carries TRBV6-1 and TRBJ2-3; TCRdb calls TRBD1, which cannot be checked without DNA. The specimen sequenced was blood. CDR3 loop: CASSDVRERTDTQYF.